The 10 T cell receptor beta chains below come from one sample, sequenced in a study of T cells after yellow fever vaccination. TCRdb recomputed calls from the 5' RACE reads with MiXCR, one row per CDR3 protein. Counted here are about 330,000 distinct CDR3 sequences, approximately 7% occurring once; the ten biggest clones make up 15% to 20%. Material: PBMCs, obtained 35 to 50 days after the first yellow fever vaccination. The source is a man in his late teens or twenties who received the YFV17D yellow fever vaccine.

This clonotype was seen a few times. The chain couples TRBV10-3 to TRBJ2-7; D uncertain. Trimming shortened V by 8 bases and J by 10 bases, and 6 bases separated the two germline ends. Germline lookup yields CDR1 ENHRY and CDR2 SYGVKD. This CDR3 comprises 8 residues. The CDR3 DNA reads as TGTGCCATCCGAAGCCAGTACGTC. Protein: CAIRSQYV.

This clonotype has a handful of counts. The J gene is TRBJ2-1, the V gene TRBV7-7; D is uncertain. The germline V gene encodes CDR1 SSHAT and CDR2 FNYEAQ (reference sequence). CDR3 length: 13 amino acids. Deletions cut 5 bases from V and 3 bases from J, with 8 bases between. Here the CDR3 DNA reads TGTGCCAGCAGCCAAGGATTCTACAATGAGCAGTTCTTC. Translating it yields CASSQGFYNEQFF.

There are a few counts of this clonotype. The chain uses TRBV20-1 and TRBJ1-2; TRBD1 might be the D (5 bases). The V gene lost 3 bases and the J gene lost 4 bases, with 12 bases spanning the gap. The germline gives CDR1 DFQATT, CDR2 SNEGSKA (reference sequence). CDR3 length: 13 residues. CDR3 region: CSARGGNGYGYTF. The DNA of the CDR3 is TGCAGTGCTAGGGGGGGGAATGGCTATGGCTACACCTTC.

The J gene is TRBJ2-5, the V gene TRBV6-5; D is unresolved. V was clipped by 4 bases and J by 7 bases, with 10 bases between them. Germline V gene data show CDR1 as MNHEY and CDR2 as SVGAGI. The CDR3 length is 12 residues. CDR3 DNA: TGTGCCAGCAGTTCCATCGACACGACCCAGTACTTC. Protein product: CASSSIDTTQYF.

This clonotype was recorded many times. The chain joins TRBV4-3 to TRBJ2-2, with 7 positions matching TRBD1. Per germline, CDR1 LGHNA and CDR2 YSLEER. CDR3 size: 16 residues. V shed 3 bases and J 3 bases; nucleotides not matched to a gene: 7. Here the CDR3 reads CASSQLRDSYTGELFF. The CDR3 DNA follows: TGCGCCAGCAGCCAGCTACGGGACAGCTACACCGGGGAGCTGTTTTTT.

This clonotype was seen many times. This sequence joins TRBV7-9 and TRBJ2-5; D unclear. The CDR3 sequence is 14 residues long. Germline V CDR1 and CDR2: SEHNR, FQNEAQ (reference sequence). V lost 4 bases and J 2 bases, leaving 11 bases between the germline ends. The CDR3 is CASSYWAVQETQYF. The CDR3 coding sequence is TGTGCCAGCAGCTATTGGGCCGTGCAAGAGACCCAGTACTTC.

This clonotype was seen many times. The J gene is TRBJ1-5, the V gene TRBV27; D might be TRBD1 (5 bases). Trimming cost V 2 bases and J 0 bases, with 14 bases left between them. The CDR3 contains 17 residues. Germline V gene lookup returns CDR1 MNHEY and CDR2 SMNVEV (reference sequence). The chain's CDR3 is CASSLTGGVDSNQPQHF. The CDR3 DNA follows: TGTGCCAGCAGTTTAACCGGGGGGGTGGATAGCAATCAGCCCCAGCATTTT.

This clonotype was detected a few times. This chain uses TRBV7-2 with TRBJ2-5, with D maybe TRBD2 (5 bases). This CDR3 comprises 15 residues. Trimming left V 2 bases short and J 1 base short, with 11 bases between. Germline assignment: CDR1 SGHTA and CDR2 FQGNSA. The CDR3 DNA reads TGTGCCAGCAGCTTATCTCCAGCGGTCCAAGAGACCCAGTACTTC. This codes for CASSLSPAVQETQYF.

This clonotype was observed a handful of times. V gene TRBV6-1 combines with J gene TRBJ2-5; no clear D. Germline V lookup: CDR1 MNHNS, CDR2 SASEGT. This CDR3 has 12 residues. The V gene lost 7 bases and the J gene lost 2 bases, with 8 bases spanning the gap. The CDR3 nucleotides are TGTGCCAGCACGGTATTTCAAGAGACCCAGTACTTC. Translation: CASTVFQETQYF.

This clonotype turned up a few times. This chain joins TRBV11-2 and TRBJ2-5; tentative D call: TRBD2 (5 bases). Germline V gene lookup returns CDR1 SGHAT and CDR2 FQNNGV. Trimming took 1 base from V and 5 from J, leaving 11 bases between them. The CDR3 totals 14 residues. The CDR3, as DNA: TGTGCCAGCAGCTTAGCCGGGTGGAGGGAGACCCAGTACTTC. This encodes CASSLAGWRETQYF.